Detailed here is one T cell receptor beta chain. What it binds is not known. The data belong to a study of T cell responses to AZD1222 COVID-19 vaccine. The study, taken as a whole, reports: Repertoire sampling occurred only after the peak T cell response.

V lost 5 bases and J 6 bases, leaving 13 bases between the germline ends. The CDR3 is made up of 14 amino acids. Looked up from germline, CDR1 is LNHDA and CDR2 is SQIVND (reference sequence). Sequencing was performed with immunoSEQ multiplex PCR; in TCRdb, only in-frame clones are kept and a portion is missing. Of 150,000 to 200,000 clones in the sample, 85% to 90% are singletons; the top ten hold 25% to 30%. This chain joins TRBV19 and TRBJ2-2; perhaps TRBD2 as D (5 bases). This sequence was found in an adult who received the AZD1222 COVID-19 vaccine. The starting material was peripheral blood, obtained 28 days after the second AZD1222 dose. As DNA, the CDR3 is TGTGCCAGTAGTCCAAGGGCTAGCTCCGGGGAGCTGTTTTTT. This translates into CASSPRASSGELFF.